These 15 T cell receptor beta chains came from one sample sequenced in a study of brain T cells in children with intractable seizures (dated by TCRdb to about 2021). The time point label, as the study defines it: blood from clinic visit 5 months post-surgery; TSC patient then seizure free. The library was produced with the immunoSEQ multiplex PCR assay. TCRdb re-hosts the immuneACCESS table, in-frame sequences only. Its copies lack some clones; in the studies checked, an unresolved V gene accounts for under half of them, and the cause for the rest is not known. The sample records a few hundred thousand clones, nearly 95% of which are singletons. The ten most abundant clones make up around 6% of the sample. Sequences were derived from peripheral blood, sampled more than 4 months after surgery. These TCRs come from a boy under two years old with tuberous sclerosis and intractable seizures.

The chain employs TRBV5-6 and TRBJ2-1; TRBD2 matches 7 bases. This CDR3 has 17 residues. V gave up 3 bases and J gave up 1 base; unmatched junction bases: 10. Germline values: CDR1 SGHDT, CDR2 YYEEEE. CDR3 sequence (DNA): TGTGCCAGCAGCTATTTTTGGGAGGGGAGTTCCTACAATGAGCAGTTCTTC. Its protein is CASSYFWEGSSYNEQFF.

This clone appeared once. The chain combines TRBV7-8 with TRBJ1-5; D might be TRBD1 (6 bases). With 1 base removed from V and 1 base from J, the gap between germline ends came to 17 bases. This CDR3 has 18 amino acids. Germline V gene sequence: CDR1 SGHVS, CDR2 FQNEAQ. The CDR3 nucleotides are TGTGCCAGCAGCTTAGTAGAACAGGGACTTGGAAGCAATCAGCCCCAGCATTTT. It encodes CASSLVEQGLGSNQPQHF.

This clone was observed a single time. This rearrangement joins TRBV9 to TRBJ2-5, with 9 bases fitting TRBD2. J gave up 5 bases and V 2 bases, and 10 bases lay outside the gene matches. The CDR3 extends over 16 amino acids. Germline V CDR1 and CDR2: SGDLS, YYNGEE. CDR3 bases: TGTGCCAGCAGCGTGGTTGGGACTAGCCACCGGGAGACCCAGTACTTC. This codes for CASSVVGTSHRETQYF.

The chain recombines TRBV15 with TRBJ2-5; 10 nucleotides line up with TRBD2. CDR1 LNHNV and CDR2 YYDKDF come from the germline V gene (reference sequence). CDR3 length: 15 residues. V gave up 2 bases and J gave up 4 bases; unmatched junction bases: 4. In nucleotides, the CDR3 is TGTGCCACCAGCAGATCGGCTAGCGGGAGAGAGACCCAGTACTTC. Protein product: CATSRSASGRETQYF.

This clone appeared a single time. The rearrangement joins TRBV15 to TRBJ2-3; D not resolved. CDR1 LNHNV and CDR2 YYDKDF come from the germline V gene (reference sequence). Trimming pared 3 bases from V and 3 bases from J, leaving 13 bases between. This CDR3 is built from 15 residues. The CDR3 nucleotides are TGTGCCACCAGCAGTGAGCTGTGGGTTACAGATACGCAGTATTTT. Amino acids: CATSSELWVTDTQYF.

The chain uses TRBV5-1 and TRBJ1-1; 9 bases fit TRBD1. CDR1 and CDR2 (germline): SGHRS, YFSETQ. The length of the CDR3 is 14 residues. V shed 0 bases, J shed 6 bases, and the junction held 3 bases outside the gene matches. The CDR3 here is CASSLGGTGSEAFF. The CDR3 nucleotides are TGCGCCAGCAGCTTGGGGGGGACAGGGTCTGAAGCTTTCTTT.

This chain joins TRBV7-2 and TRBJ2-7; TRBD2 agrees at 8 bases. The V gene's germline CDR1 is SGHTA and CDR2 FQGNSA. After removal of 6 bases from V and 2 bases from J, the junction contained 6 bases not matched to a gene. This CDR3 is 14 amino acids long. The CDR3 here is CASSGSGGAYEQYF. CDR3 DNA sequence: TGTGCCAGCAGTGGGTCCGGGGGGGCCTACGAGCAGTACTTC. The full variable domain, its missing parts supplied by reference TRBV7-2 and TRBJ2-7, is GAGVSQSPSNKVTEKGKDVELRCDPISGHTALYWYRQSLGQGLEFLIYFQGNSAPDKSGLPSDRFSAERTGGSVSTLTIQRTQQEDSAVYLCASSGSGGAYEQYFGPGTRLTVT.

Worth noting for this clone: This sample includes further DNA sequences coding for the same CDR3. The chain has TRBV20-1 and TRBJ2-7, with D possibly being TRBD2 (5 bases). The germline gives CDR1 DFQATT, CDR2 SNEGSKA (reference sequence). Trimming took 3 bases from V and 6 from J, leaving 6 bases between them. This CDR3 spans 10 amino acids. CDR3 in DNA: TGCAGTGCTAGCCGGGGCGAGCAGTACTTC. Amino acid sequence: CSASRGEQYF.

The chain couples TRBV12-5 to TRBJ2-1; 16 nucleotides line up with TRBD2. Germline lookup yields CDR1 LGHNT and CDR2 FRNRAP. The length of the CDR3 is 18 residues. V was pared by 2 bases and J by 6 bases, with 7 bases of the junction left unmatched. The CDR3 loop reads CASGLSGTSGRAANEQFF. For the CDR3, the DNA is TGTGCTAGTGGTTTGTCAGGGACTAGCGGGAGGGCCGCCAATGAGCAGTTCTTC.

This clone was detected only once. This chain links TRBV29-1 with TRBJ2-3; 8 nucleotides align to TRBD2. V gave up 7 bases and J gave up 0 bases; unmatched junction bases: 12. Germline values: CDR1 SQVTM, CDR2 ANQGSEA. This CDR3 is 16 amino acids long. DNA for the CDR3: TGCAGCGCCGGGGGGGGAGATTATCCTAGCACAGATACGCAGTATTTT. It yields the protein CSAGGGDYPSTDTQYF.

The CDR3 region has the DNA TGTGCCAGCAGCTCGGCCCCGGGAAGCTCCTACAATGAGCAGTTCTTC. Its protein product is CASSSAPGSSYNEQFF. The rearrangement links TRBV5-4 to TRBJ2-1; a possible D gene is TRBD2 (5 bases). Trimming cost V 3 bases and J 0 bases, with 13 bases left between them. The CDR3 spans 16 residues. Germline V gives CDR1 SGHNT, CDR2 YYREEE (reference sequence).

The rearrangement joins TRBV11-2 to TRBJ2-5; 10 nucleotides match TRBD2. This CDR3 spans 17 amino acids. V lost 5 bases, J lost 7 bases, and 16 bases stayed unmatched. Germline CDR1 is SGHAT and CDR2 is FQNNGV. The CDR3 spells CASSLLLTSGKGGTQYF. The CDR3 coding sequence is TGTGCCAGCAGCCTACTCCTCACTAGCGGGAAGGGCGGGACCCAGTACTTC. The variable domain in full, with the rest retrieved from reference TRBV11-2 and TRBJ2-5, is EAGVAQSPRYKIIEKRQSVAFWCNPISGHATLYWYQQILGQGPKLLIQFQNNGVVDDSQLPKDRFSAERLKGVDSTLKIQPAKLEDSAVYLCASSLLLTSGKGGTQYFGPGTRLLVL.

V is TRBV7-3 and J is TRBJ2-1, with TRBD2 matching 12 bases. This CDR3 comprises 15 residues. The V gene's germline CDR1 is SGHTA and CDR2 FQGTGA. Trimming cost V 5 bases and J 5 bases; bases outside gene matches: 4. The CDR3 loop is CASSPLAGGNNEQFF. CDR3 nucleotides: TGTGCCAGCAGCCCCCTAGCGGGGGGGAACAATGAGCAGTTCTTC.

This clone was seen just once. The chain uses TRBV11-3 and TRBJ2-7, with D unclear. V lost 0 bases and J lost 0, with 12 bases in between. This CDR3 spans 16 amino acids. Germline CDR1 is SGHNT and CDR2 is YENEEA. The CDR3 nucleotides read TGTGCCAGCAGCTTAGATCGCAACGGTAACTCCTACGAGCAGTACTTC. Protein: CASSLDRNGNSYEQYF.

This clone was counted between two and nine times. V usage is TRBV4-2 and J usage is TRBJ2-7; D remains unclear. Germline assignment: CDR1 LGHNA and CDR2 YNFKEQ. Trimming left V 3 bases short and J 0 bases short, with 12 bases between. There are 15 residues in the CDR3. CDR3 amino acids: CASSQETDASYEQYF. DNA of the CDR3: TGTGCCAGCAGCCAGGAGACGGACGCCTCCTACGAGCAGTACTTC.